A single sample gave rise to the 24 T cell receptor beta chains below, sequenced in a study of T cells in Graves' hyperthyroidism and ophthalmopathy. Template material for amplifying TCR beta CDR3 regions consisted of RNA transcripts. During a first-round RT-PCR of the TCR CDR3, the HTBI primer set was used. One entry per CDR3 protein, called by TCRdb with MiXCR from the multiplex PCR reads. The sample includes some 490,000 distinct CDR3 sequences, about 20% of them seen just once. The sample taken for sequencing was blood. These receptor sequences come from a woman aged 70-85 years with Graves' ophthalmopathy.

This clonotype was counted between two and nine times. The chain employs TRBV10-1 and TRBJ2-7; D is uncertain. The V end was cut by 0 bases, the J end by 2 bases, with 5 bases between. The CDR3 spans 13 residues. Germline lookup yields CDR1 WNHNN and CDR2 SYGVQD (reference sequence). CDR3 loop: CASSESRTYEQYF. The DNA of the CDR3 is TGCGCCAGCAGTGAGTCCCGAACCTACGAGCAGTACTTC.

About this clonotype itself: A much larger clone differs from this one at a single base, so this may be a read error. The chain has TRBV28 and TRBJ2-1; D tentatively reads TRBD1 or TRBD2 (5 bases each). The CDR3 has 14 residues. CDR1 is MDHEN, CDR2 SYDVKM, per germline. The DNA for the CDR3 is TGTGCCAGCAGATCCGGGACGGTCTACAATGAGCAGTCCTTC. Residues: CASRSGTVYNEQSF.

The chain is built from TRBV5-1 and TRBJ2-5; D unclear. Trimming shortened V by 4 bases and J by 0 bases, and 16 bases separated the two germline ends. This CDR3 region has 16 residues. The germline V gene encodes CDR1 SGHRS and CDR2 YFSETQ. The CDR3 bases are TGCGCCAGCAGCCCTGGACCCGTGGGGTACCAAGAGACCCAGTACTTC. Its translation is CASSPGPVGYQETQYF.

J is TRBJ2-1 and V is TRBV9; TRBD2 agrees at 8 bases. This CDR3 region has 15 residues. Germline trimming cut 0 bases from V and 8 bases from J; bases unmatched to any gene: 7. CDR1 SGDLS and CDR2 YYNGEE come from the germline V gene. CDR3 protein: CASSVAPGGYDEQFF. CDR3 nucleotides: TGTGCCAGCAGCGTAGCGCCGGGGGGGTACGATGAGCAGTTCTTC.

This clonotype came up a few times. As DNA, the CDR3 is TGCGCCAGCAGCCAAGATGGGACCGAGGTGGACATTCAGTACTTC. The encoded protein is CASSQDGTEVDIQYF. The gene calls are TRBV4-1 and TRBJ2-4; D assignment may be TRBD1 or TRBD2 (5 bases each). The germline V gene has CDR1 MGHRA and CDR2 YSYEKL. Trimming shortened V by 0 bases and J by 8 bases, and 14 bases separated the two germline ends. CDR3 length equals 15 residues.

This CDR3 reads CASSGTDSNQPQHF. CDR3 DNA sequence: TGTGCCAGCAGTGGGACAGATAGCAATCAGCCCCAGCATTTT. The J gene is TRBJ1-5, the V gene TRBV2; D is possibly TRBD1 (6 bases). Trimming pared 4 bases from V and 0 bases from J, leaving 7 bases between. The germline V gene encodes CDR1 SNHLY and CDR2 FYNNEI. CDR3 length: 14 residues.

This sequence joins TRBV3-1 and TRBJ2-1, with 12 bases fitting TRBD2. The J segment lost 4 bases and the V segment lost 1 base, leaving 5 bases of the junction unmatched. The CDR3 totals 17 residues. The germline V gene encodes CDR1 LGHDT and CDR2 YNNKEL (reference sequence). The CDR3 sequence is CASSQVNGTSGYNEQFF. Written as DNA, the CDR3 is TGTGCCAGCAGCCAAGTAAACGGGACTAGCGGGTACAATGAGCAGTTCTTC.

There are many counts of this clonotype. This chain connects TRBV2 to TRBJ2-1; TRBD2 aligns across 11 bases. The CDR3 has 14 amino acids. The ends lost 4 bases at V and 8 bases at J; junction bases unmatched: 4. Germline V CDR1 and CDR2: SNHLY, FYNNEI. The CDR3 spells CASSAELAGDEQFF. The CDR3 region has the DNA TGTGCCAGCAGTGCGGAACTAGCGGGAGATGAGCAGTTCTTC.

This clonotype came up a few times. This chain uses TRBV6-2 or TRBV6-3 with TRBJ2-1; D remains unclear. Germline V gene sequence: CDR1 MNHEY, CDR2 SVGEGT. The V end was cut by 0 bases, the J end by 8 bases, with 11 bases between. The CDR3 has 14 amino acids. Here the CDR3 reads CASSYSNTGYEQFF. CDR3 sequence (DNA): TGTGCCAGCAGTTACTCGAATACGGGCTATGAGCAGTTCTTC.

This clonotype was found a few times. V usage is TRBV10-3 and J usage is TRBJ1-1; D gene unclear. There are 13 residues in the CDR3. CDR1 is ENHRY and CDR2 is SYGVKD in the germline V gene. With 5 bases removed from V and 13 bases from J, the gap between germline ends came to 20 bases. DNA for the CDR3: TGTGCCATCAGTAAAGAGGAGGGCCAAGATCGTTTCTTT. It yields the protein CAISKEEGQDRFF.

The chain combines TRBV10-2 with TRBJ2-1, with 11 nucleotides matching TRBD2. Germline CDR1 and CDR2: WSHSY and SAAADI. Trimming removed 6 bases from V and 2 bases from J; junction bases left unmatched: 6. CDR3 size: 16 residues. The chain's CDR3 is CASRPSGRSPYNEQFF. The CDR3 DNA is TGCGCCAGCAGGCCTAGCGGGAGGTCCCCCTACAATGAGCAGTTCTTC.

This clonotype was seen repeatedly, ten times or more. The chain links TRBV11-2 to TRBJ2-2, with TRBD2 identical over 9 bases. The length of the CDR3 is 17 residues. Trimming took 5 bases from V and 3 from J; bases not matched to a gene: 10. Germline CDR1 is SGHAT and CDR2 is FQNNGV. CDR3 sequence: CASSEVATSGYTGELFF. CDR3 coding DNA: TGTGCCAGCAGCGAAGTCGCAACTAGCGGGTACACCGGGGAGCTGTTTTTT.

This clonotype was detected many times. The rearrangement links TRBV10-3 to TRBJ1-1; TRBD1 aligns across 7 bases. The CDR3 length is 14 residues. CDR1 is ENHRY, CDR2 SYGVKD, per germline. V lost 5 bases to trimming and J lost 0 bases; unmatched junction nucleotides: 3. In DNA form, the CDR3 reads TGTGCCATCAGTTCCGGGACAGTGAACACTGAAGCTTTCTTT. This sequence encodes CAISSGTVNTEAFF.

This clonotype was counted many times. V and J are TRBV20-1 and TRBJ2-7; D may match TRBD1 or TRBD2 (5 bases each). This CDR3 comprises 15 residues. V shed 0 bases and J shed 6 bases, with 18 bases lying between them. From germline, CDR1 is DFQATT and CDR2 SNEGSKA (reference sequence). CDR3 in DNA: TGCAGTGCTAGAGATCTCCACCGGGACCAAGGCGAGCAGTACTTC. It translates to CSARDLHRDQGEQYF.

Remarks on this clonotype: A junction boundary mismatches the germline segment, possibly from a read error. This rearrangement joins TRBV12-3 or TRBV12-4 to TRBJ2-7, with 9 bases aligning to TRBD2. The CDR3 runs 12 residues. The CDR3 DNA sequence: TGTGCCAGCAGTTTGGGGATAGCGGGAGCAGAGTTC. This codes for CASSLGIAGAEF.

This clonotype was counted ten times or more. This chain uses TRBV12-3 or TRBV12-4 with TRBJ1-1; 7 positions agree with TRBD1. The CDR3 spans 15 residues. With V trimmed by 6 bases and J by 0 bases, 7 bases remained unmatched. CDR3 nucleotide sequence: TGTGCCAGCAGGCGGACCGGGACAGTGAACACTGAAGCTTTCTTT. Its translation is CASRRTGTVNTEAFF.

The J gene is TRBJ1-6, the V gene TRBV6-1, with 8 bases matching TRBD1. With 3 bases clipped from V and 6 bases from J, the junction kept 4 bases outside the gene matches. This CDR3 region has 15 residues. Germline CDR1 is MNHNS and CDR2 is SASEGT. The CDR3 reads CASSELTGGNSPLHF. For the CDR3, the DNA is TGTGCCAGCAGTGAGCTAACAGGGGGTAATTCACCCCTCCACTTT.

This clonotype was counted between two and nine times. The chain is built from TRBV12-3 or TRBV12-4 and TRBJ1-4; D remains ambiguous. V lost 4 bases and J 4 bases, leaving 10 bases between the germline ends. The CDR3 has 14 residues. CDR3 DNA sequence: TGTGCCAGCAGTTGGGCAGGAGGTAATGAAAAACTGTTTTTT. This sequence encodes CASSWAGGNEKLFF.

This clonotype appeared many times. The J gene is TRBJ1-2, the V gene TRBV9; D gene uncertain. The CDR3 totals 14 residues. Per germline, CDR1 SGDLS and CDR2 YYNGEE. Trimming pared 3 bases from V and 8 bases from J, leaving 17 bases between. Here the CDR3 DNA reads TGTGCCAGCAGCGCGCCGGGTTCCGGGAGGGGCTACACCTTC. It yields the protein CASSAPGSGRGYTF.

The genes are TRBV20-1 and TRBJ1-6; TRBD1 matches at 8 bases. This CDR3 has 16 residues. The trim removed 5 bases at V and 0 bases at J, leaving 6 bases unmatched. CDR1 and CDR2 from the germline V gene are DFQATT and SNEGSKA (reference sequence). For the CDR3, the DNA is TGCAGTGCTCATCGGACAGGGAGCTCCTATAATTCACCCCTCCACTTT. Protein product: CSAHRTGSSYNSPLHF.

V usage is TRBV4-3 and J usage is TRBJ2-1; TRBD2 is a possible D gene (7 bases). CDR3 size: 15 residues. V was shortened by 3 bases and J by 5 bases, with 14 bases between the two germline ends. Germline V gene lookup returns CDR1 LGHNA and CDR2 YSLEER. CDR3 residues: CASSQGGAVDNEQFF. CDR3 nucleotide sequence: TGCGCCAGCAGCCAGGGGGGGGCTGTGGACAATGAGCAGTTCTTC.

For this clonotype: The germline gene is not matched at one end of the junction; a read error may be the cause. This chain links TRBV7-9 with TRBJ2-7, with a tentative D call TRBD1 (6 bases). The CDR3 is 16 amino acids. Germline CDR1 and CDR2: SEHNR and FQNEAQ (reference sequence). CDR3 loop: CASNLAQGLAVYEQYF. CDR3 nucleotides: TGTGCCAGCAACTTAGCCCAGGGGCTAGCCGTCTACGAGCAGTACTTC.

Points on this clonotype: This may be a read error, as it is one base from a much larger clone. The V call is TRBV30, the J call TRBJ1-1, with D hard to call. Germline CDR1 is GTSNPN and CDR2 is SVGIG (reference sequence). Trimming stripped 0 bases from V and 3 bases from J, with 5 bases between. This CDR3 has 12 amino acids. CDR3 sequence (DNA): TGTGCCTGGAGTGTACTTCACACTGAAGCTTTCTTT. This gives the protein CAWSVLHTEAFF.

This clonotype was recorded a few times. The chain joins TRBV10-3 to TRBJ2-1; TRBD1 aligns across 10 bases. CDR3 length equals 13 residues. Per the germline V gene, CDR1 is ENHRY and CDR2 is SYGVKD. Trimming cost V 6 bases and J 8 bases; bases outside gene matches: 4. The CDR3 DNA sequence: TGTGCCATCAGAGGGACAGGGGATGATGAGCAGTTCTTC. This codes for CAIRGTGDDEQFF.